The source of this T cell receptor (beta chain) is a study of blood T cell repertoires in COVID-19. Germline V lookup: CDR1 SGHDN, CDR2 FVKESK. Between the trimmed V and J ends, which lost 0 bases and 5 bases, there was a span of 11 bases. This CDR3 has 15 residues. Method: immunoSEQ multiplex PCR; TCRdb's copy keeps in-frame clones and lacks some. The sample lists 150,000 or so clones, 70% to 90% seen once, with approximately 10% in the top ten. Sample: peripheral blood. The V and J genes are TRBV14 and TRBJ2-1; D may be TRBD1 (6 bases). The sequence came from a human donor in a cohort sampled during active COVID-19. The CDR3 DNA reads TGTGCCAGCAGCCAAGAAGGGGGTTTCGACAATGAGCAGTTCTTC. It translates to CASSQEGGFDNEQFF. Looking up the rest from reference TRBV14 and TRBJ2-1 gives the full variable domain: EAGVTQFPSHSVIEKGQTVTLRCDPISGHDNLYWYRRVMGKEIKFLLHFVKESKQDESGMPNNRFLAERTGGTYSTLKVQPAELEDSGVYFCASSQEGGFDNEQFFGPGTRLTVL.